The entry below describes one TCR beta chain. V lost 0 bases, J lost 2 bases, and 6 bases stayed unmatched. Germline loops: CDR1 LGHDT, CDR2 YNNKEL (reference sequence). This CDR3 has 17 residues. The patients chosen for sequencing had shown expansion of CD8+CD57+ cells (detected by flow cytometry). There was no therapy given to any patient before the blood sampling took place. The sample is drawn from a study of CD8+CD57+ T cells in acquired aplastic anemia. Genomic DNA, serving as template, underwent TCR beta VDJ and CDR3 profiling. TCRdb itself ran the reads through MiXCR, one entry per CDR3 protein. The sample shows about 200,000 distinct CDR3 sequences, roughly 50% of them seen only once.

This clonotype originated in a human donor with aplastic anemia. The chain uses TRBV3-1 and TRBJ2-1, with 8 bases lining up with TRBD1. The sequenced sample consisted of sorted CD4+, CD8+, or CD8+CD57+ T cells (not recorded which) from PBMCs. DNA for the CDR3: TGTGCCAGCAGCCAAGATAAGACAGGGGCGGCCTACAATGAGCAGTTCTTC. It is translated as CASSQDKTGAAYNEQFF.